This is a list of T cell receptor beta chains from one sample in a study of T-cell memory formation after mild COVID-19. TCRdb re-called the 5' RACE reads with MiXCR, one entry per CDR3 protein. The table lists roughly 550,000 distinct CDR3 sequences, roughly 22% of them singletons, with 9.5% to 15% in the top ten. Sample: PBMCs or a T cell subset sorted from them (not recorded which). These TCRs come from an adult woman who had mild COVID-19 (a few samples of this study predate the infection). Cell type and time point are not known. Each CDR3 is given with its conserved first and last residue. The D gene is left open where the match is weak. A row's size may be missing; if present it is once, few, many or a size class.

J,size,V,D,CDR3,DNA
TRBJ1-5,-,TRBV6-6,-,CASSRQAPSNQPQHF,TGTGCCAGCAGTCGACAGGCCCCCAGCAATCAGCCCCAGCATTTT
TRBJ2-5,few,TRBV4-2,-,CASSPAGTRFLQETQYF,TGTGCCAGCAGTCCTGCCGGGACACGCTTCCTCCAAGAGACCCAGTACTTC
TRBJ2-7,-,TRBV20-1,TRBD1,CSAGSKDRGNEQYF,TGCAGTGCTGGATCAAAAGACAGGGGCAACGAGCAGTACTTC
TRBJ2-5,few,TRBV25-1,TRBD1,CASSEGGTGWPETQYF,TGTGCCAGCAGTGAGGGGGGGACAGGGTGGCCAGAGACCCAGTACTTC
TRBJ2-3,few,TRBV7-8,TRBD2,CASRPLATREVTDTQYF,TGTGCCAGCAGACCCCTAGCTACCCGGGAGGTCACAGATACGCAGTATTTT
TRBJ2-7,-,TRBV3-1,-,CASSQESQGFLYEQYF,TGTGCCAGCAGCCAAGAAAGCCAGGGCTTCCTATACGAGCAGTACTTC
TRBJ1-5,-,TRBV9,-,CASSVGGGNQPQHF,TGTGCCAGCAGCGTAGGCGGAGGGAATCAGCCCCAGCATTTT
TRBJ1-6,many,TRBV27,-,CASRALWGGLDSPLHF,TGTGCCAGCAGGGCCCTTTGGGGGGGGCTGGATTCACCCCTCCACTTT
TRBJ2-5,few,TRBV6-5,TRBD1,CASSSGQLYQETQYF,TGTGCCAGCAGTTCGGGACAGTTGTACCAAGAGACCCAGTACTTC
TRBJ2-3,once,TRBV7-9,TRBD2,CASSLALRTGGDTQYF,TGTGCCAGCAGCTTAGCCCTTCGGACCGGGGGGGATACGCAGTATTTT
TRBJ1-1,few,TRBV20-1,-,CSAGNTEAFF,TGCAGTGCCGGGAACACTGAAGCTTTCTTT
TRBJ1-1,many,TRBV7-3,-,CASSSAGLGNTEAFF,TGTGCCAGCAGCTCGGCGGGACTCGGGAACACTGAAGCTTTCTTT
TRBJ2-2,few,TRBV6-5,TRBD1,CASRQGAATGELFF,TGTGCCAGTCGACAGGGGGCGGCCACCGGGGAGCTGTTTTTT
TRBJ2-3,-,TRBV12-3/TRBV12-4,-,CASRPRGGTDTQYF,TGTGCCAGCAGGCCCAGGGGAGGCACAGATACGCAGTATTTT
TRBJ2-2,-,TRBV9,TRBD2,CASSVAGGSSLFGELFF,TGTGCCAGCAGCGTAGCGGGGGGGAGTTCGCTATTCGGGGAGCTGTTTTTT
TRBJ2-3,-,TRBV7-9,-,CASSQHNRAADTQYF,TGTGCCAGCAGCCAACACAACAGGGCCGCAGATACGCAGTATTTT
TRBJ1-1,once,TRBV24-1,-,CATSARGGEAFF,TGTGCCACCAGCGCCAGGGGCGGAGAAGCTTTCTTT
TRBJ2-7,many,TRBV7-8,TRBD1,CASSLSETGTGRYEQYF,TGTGCCAGCAGCTTATCAGAAACCGGGACAGGACGCTACGAGCAGTACTTC
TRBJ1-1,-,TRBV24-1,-,CATSVKGRSEAFF,TGTGCCACCAGTGTTAAAGGGAGGTCTGAAGCTTTCTTT